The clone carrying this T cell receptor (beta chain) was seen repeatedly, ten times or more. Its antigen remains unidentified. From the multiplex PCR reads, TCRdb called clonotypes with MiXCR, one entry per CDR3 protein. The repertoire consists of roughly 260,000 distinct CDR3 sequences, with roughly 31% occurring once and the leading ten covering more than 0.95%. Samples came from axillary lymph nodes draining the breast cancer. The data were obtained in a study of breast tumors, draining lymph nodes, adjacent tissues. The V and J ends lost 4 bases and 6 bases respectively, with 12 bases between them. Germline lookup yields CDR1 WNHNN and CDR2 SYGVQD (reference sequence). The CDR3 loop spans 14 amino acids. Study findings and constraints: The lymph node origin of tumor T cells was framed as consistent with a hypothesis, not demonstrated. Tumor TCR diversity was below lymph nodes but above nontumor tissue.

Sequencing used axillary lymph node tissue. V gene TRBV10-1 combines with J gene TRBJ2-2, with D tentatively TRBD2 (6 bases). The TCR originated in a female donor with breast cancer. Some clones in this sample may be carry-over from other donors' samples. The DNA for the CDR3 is TGCGCCAGCAGTGCCGTCAGGAGGGCCGGGGAGCTGTTTTTT. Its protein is CASSAVRRAGELFF.